These 13 T cell receptor beta chains share one sample of origin, sequenced in a study of blood T cell repertoires in COVID-19. TCRdb keeps only in-frame clones here, not all; method: immunoSEQ multiplex PCR. The sample carries about 240,000 clones, roughly 87% recorded once. Sequences were obtained from peripheral blood. All receptors come from a man aged 55-75 years who had recovered from COVID-19.

This clone showed up just once. V usage is TRBV6-6 and J usage is TRBJ2-7; D not resolved. The germline V gene encodes CDR1 MNHNY and CDR2 SVGAGI (reference sequence). V was cut by 0 bases and J by 0 bases, with 12 bases left in between. This CDR3 has 16 amino acids. CDR3 loop: CASSYSFLSSSYEQYF. The CDR3 nucleotides read TGTGCCAGCAGTTACTCCTTTCTGTCTAGCTCCTACGAGCAGTACTTC.

This chain connects TRBV11-2 to TRBJ2-3; 11 bases line up with TRBD2. J gave up 6 bases and V 3 bases, and 14 bases lay outside the gene matches. The germline gives CDR1 SGHAT, CDR2 FQNNGV. The CDR3 is 18 residues long. The CDR3 region has the DNA TGTGCCAGCAGCTTGGGGTTTGTAGCGGGGGGGCCGCTGGATACGCAGTATTTT. Encoded protein: CASSLGFVAGGPLDTQYF.

In this sample, this clone turned up a few times. V usage is TRBV10-3 and J usage is TRBJ2-2, with 7 bases that match TRBD1. In germline, CDR1 is ENHRY, CDR2 SYGVKD. V lost 8 bases, J lost 0 bases, and 6 bases stayed unmatched. This CDR3 comprises 15 residues. The CDR3 DNA reads as TGTGCCATCGGGGACAGATTCGCGAACACCGGGGAGCTGTTTTTT. Protein: CAIGDRFANTGELFF.

V usage is TRBV9 and J usage is TRBJ1-5, with 7 nucleotides matching TRBD1. With 5 bases clipped from V and 7 bases from J, the junction kept 12 bases outside the gene matches. CDR1 is SGDLS, CDR2 YYNGEE, per germline. The CDR3 consists of 15 residues. This CDR3 reads CASSNSGGGGQPQHF. The CDR3 bases are TGTGCCAGCAGTAACTCAGGGGGTGGAGGGCAGCCCCAGCATTTT.

The chain carries TRBV5-6 and TRBJ2-2, with D tentatively TRBD1 (6 bases). This CDR3 has 14 amino acids. V dropped 2 bases and J dropped 7 bases, with 12 bases sitting between them. Germline CDR1 and CDR2: SGHDT and YYEEEE. The CDR3 here is CASSFQGYYGELFF. The CDR3 nucleotides are TGTGCCAGCAGCTTTCAGGGGTACTACGGGGAGCTGTTTTTT.

The chain has TRBV7-9 and TRBJ1-4; D is unclear. The CDR3 length is 11 residues. Germline-derived CDR1 and CDR2 are SEHNR and FQNEAQ (reference sequence). V gave up 5 bases and J gave up 8 bases, with 6 bases separating them. Here the CDR3 reads CASSEREKLFF. The CDR3 region has the DNA TGTGCCAGCAGCGAGAGGGAAAAACTGTTTTTT.

V and J are TRBV1 and TRBJ2-7; the DNA was not used to check the table's D call, TRBD2. TRBV1 constitutes a pseudogene. CDR3 length equals 18 residues. CDR3 sequence reads: CTSSPKSGTEGNSYEQYV. Here the CDR3 DNA reads TGCACCAGCAGCCCAAAATCCGGGACTGAGGGGAACTCCTACGAGCAGTACGTC.

The genes are TRBV5-1 and TRBJ2-6, with unresolved D. Trimming stripped 1 base from V and 2 bases from J, with 7 bases between. This CDR3 is 15 amino acids long. The V gene's germline CDR1 is SGHRS and CDR2 YFSETQ. CDR3 nucleotide sequence: TGCGCCAGCAGCTTGATAGGAGCTGGGGCCAACGTCCTGACTTTC. Protein product: CASSLIGAGANVLTF.

The chain recombines TRBV30 with TRBJ2-3; a weak D match, TRBD1 (5 bases). The germline gives CDR1 GTSNPN, CDR2 SVGIG (reference sequence). V lost 0 bases and J lost 4, with 11 bases in between. There are 14 residues in the CDR3. The CDR3 region has the DNA TGTGCCTGGAGTGTTCGGCAGGGTCCAGATACGCAGTATTTT. As protein: CAWSVRQGPDTQYF.

The chain has TRBV24-1 and TRBJ1-5; D is undetermined. The V end was cut by 4 bases, the J end by 6 bases, with 9 bases between. The CDR3 sequence is 13 residues long. The germline gives CDR1 KGHDR, CDR2 SFDVKD. In DNA form, the CDR3 reads TGTGCCACCAGTGACTATGGCGGTCAGCCCCAGCATTTT. Translating gives CATSDYGGQPQHF.

The CDR3 region is CASSLGTAPYEQYF. The CDR3 DNA reads TGCGCCAGCAGCTTAGGGACAGCACCCTACGAGCAGTACTTC. The V call is TRBV5-1, the J call TRBJ2-7; 7 positions match TRBD1. CDR3 size: 14 residues. Trimming took 2 bases from V and 2 from J; bases not matched to a gene: 4. Germline loops: CDR1 SGHRS, CDR2 YFSETQ.

This chain joins TRBV12-5 and TRBJ1-1, with a weak D call TRBD1 (6 bases). The germline V gene encodes CDR1 LGHNT and CDR2 FRNRAP. The V end lost 4 bases, the J end lost 7 bases, and 16 bases lay between the germline ends. The CDR3 extends over 14 amino acids. The DNA for the CDR3 is TGTGCTAGTGGTTCCAAACCCGACAGGATTGAAGCTTTCTTT. It codes for CASGSKPDRIEAFF.

The chain is built from TRBV27 and TRBJ1-2; possible D gene TRBD1, 5 bases. V shed 5 bases and J shed 4 bases, with 17 bases lying between them. There are 15 residues in the CDR3. The germline gives CDR1 MNHEY, CDR2 SMNVEV (reference sequence). The CDR3 loop is CASSTRAGRTYGYTF. DNA of the CDR3: TGTGCCAGCAGTACTAGGGCGGGACGGACCTATGGCTACACCTTC.